This T cell receptor beta chain was sequenced in a study of preoperative IRX-2 immunotherapy in early breast cancer. Documented treatment: preoperative locoregional IRX-2 cytokine immunotherapy. Preoperative locoregional IRX-2 cytokine immunotherapy was tested in the phase Ib source study. Trimming pared 6 bases from V and 2 bases from J, leaving 14 bases between. The CDR3 contains 14 residues. This table comes from immunoSEQ multiplex PCR, and its TCRdb copy is limited to in-frame clones, with some not included. Of 3,300 or so clones in the sample, 69% are singletons; the top ten hold about 9%. V and J are TRBV23-1 and TRBJ2-7; D is possibly TRBD1 or TRBD2 (5 bases each). TRBV23-1 is reported as an ORF; its role is uncertain. This TCR was sampled from a human donor with breast cancer. Sequenced here: tumor tissue, sampled before IRX-2 immunotherapy. The CDR3 DNA is TGCGCCAGCAGCCCCGGGACGGGGACCTACGAGCAGTACTTC. This translates into CASSPGTGTYEQYF.